Listed below are T cell receptor beta chains from one sample, sequenced in a study of T cells in Graves' hyperthyroidism and ophthalmopathy. Via MiXCR, TCRdb re-called the multiplex PCR reads, giving one row per CDR3 protein. The table includes 600,000 or so distinct CDR3 sequences, 14% detected once. Sequenced input: blood. All receptors derive from a woman aged 45-60 years with Graves' ophthalmopathy. Both conserved end residues are part of each CDR3. Fields, in order: J gene, V gene, clone size, CDR3 protein. The listing skips clone size in some rows; elsewhere it reads once, few, many or a size class.

TRBJ2-7	TRBV4-3	NA	CASSQDPRRGLVEQYF
TRBJ1-5	TRBV7-9	once	CASSPTSGVSPQHF
TRBJ1-1	TRBV5-1	many	CASRIENTEAFF
TRBJ2-3	TRBV20-1	few	CSARNLHSTDTQYF
TRBJ2-1	TRBV9	few	CASNERRSGVLNEQFF
TRBJ2-5	TRBV29-1	many	CSAYSLGGETQYF
TRBJ2-7	TRBV29-1	once	CSVDLSAAGFNEQYF
TRBJ1-1	TRBV4-1	many	CASSQGRAIVNTEAFF
TRBJ2-4	TRBV19	NA	CASSDHGPRVPSRAKNIQYF
TRBJ2-1	TRBV5-1	many	CASSPLGWRGSDEQFF
TRBJ2-6	TRBV15	NA	CATSLGGRTGANVLTF
TRBJ1-3	TRBV9	NA	CASSLTGDSGNTIYF
TRBJ2-5	TRBV19	NA	CASSILSGQETQYF
TRBJ2-5	TRBV28	NA	CASSLVRLQETQYF
TRBJ2-2	TRBV7-2	many	CASSLLATGELFF
TRBJ2-7	TRBV4-1	NA	CASSPREGIPYEQYF
TRBJ2-3	TRBV11-2	many	CASSLVRTASTDTQYF
TRBJ2-7	TRBV28	many	CASSFGTGDLDEQYF
TRBJ1-1	TRBV20-1	many	CSASGRLNTEAFF
TRBJ1-2	TRBV20-1	NA	CSARDPRGDGYTF
TRBJ2-3	TRBV5-6	NA	CASNPGLAGGTQYF
TRBJ2-2	TRBV29-1	many	CSVRAGGLGELFF
TRBJ2-5	TRBV7-3	few	CASSPKTGGLETQYF
TRBJ2-1	TRBV11-2	many	CASLGRTGTYNEQFF
TRBJ1-2	TRBV3-1	NA	CASASGQGIVGYTF
TRBJ2-5	TRBV29-1	many	CSVKEGYQETQYF
TRBJ2-7	TRBV27	NA	CASSLRYPEVSYEQYF
TRBJ1-2	TRBV20-1	many	CSAPDRPNYGYTF
TRBJ1-3	TRBV5-1	NA	CASSGTASSGNTIYF
TRBJ2-1	TRBV6-1	few	CATGLAAPPYNEQFF
TRBJ1-5	TRBV7-2	many	CASSPKPVGQPQHF
TRBJ2-5	TRBV29-1	many	CSATSGALGETQYF
TRBJ1-2	TRBV6-1	NA	CASSYPGFRDNYGYTF
TRBJ1-1	TRBV20-1	NA	CSARHQGNTEAFF
TRBJ2-3	TRBV28	NA	CASRKAGTSGTDTQYF
TRBJ2-2	TRBV5-1	many	CASSSDTGELFF
TRBJ2-7	TRBV24-1	many	CATSDVRGEQYF
TRBJ2-5	TRBV12-3/TRBV12-4	many	CASRPLDGETQYF
TRBJ1-2	TRBV28	many	CASSRWDSQSYGYTF
TRBJ1-6	TRBV20-1	few	CSARRDRGNSPLHF
TRBJ2-1	TRBV28	many	CASSVAGGDVYEQFF
TRBJ2-6	TRBV5-1	many	CASSLVGTGVAGANVLTF
TRBJ1-2	TRBV5-1	NA	CASRVSSVTGYTF
TRBJ2-1	TRBV7-3	many	CASSQGADEQFF
TRBJ2-3	TRBV18	NA	CASSRDRGSTDTQYF
TRBJ2-7	TRBV3-1	many	CASSQDLLSEQYF
TRBJ1-4	TRBV7-2	few	CASSLATGTVYRVNEKLFF
TRBJ1-2	TRBV6-2/TRBV6-3	NA	CASRSAGQEIGYTF
TRBJ2-1	TRBV13	many	CASSFTETILGYNEQFF
TRBJ2-7	TRBV28	many	CASSGGLGTEQYF
TRBJ1-4	TRBV7-2	NA	CASSLVRWEKLFF
TRBJ2-5	TRBV25-1	few	CAARGGQETQYF
TRBJ1-4	TRBV11-1	few	CVSSLDRDNEKLFF
TRBJ1-4	TRBV12-3/TRBV12-4	many	CASRVGTNEKLFF
TRBJ1-5	TRBV7-9	many	CASSATGTGDQPQHF